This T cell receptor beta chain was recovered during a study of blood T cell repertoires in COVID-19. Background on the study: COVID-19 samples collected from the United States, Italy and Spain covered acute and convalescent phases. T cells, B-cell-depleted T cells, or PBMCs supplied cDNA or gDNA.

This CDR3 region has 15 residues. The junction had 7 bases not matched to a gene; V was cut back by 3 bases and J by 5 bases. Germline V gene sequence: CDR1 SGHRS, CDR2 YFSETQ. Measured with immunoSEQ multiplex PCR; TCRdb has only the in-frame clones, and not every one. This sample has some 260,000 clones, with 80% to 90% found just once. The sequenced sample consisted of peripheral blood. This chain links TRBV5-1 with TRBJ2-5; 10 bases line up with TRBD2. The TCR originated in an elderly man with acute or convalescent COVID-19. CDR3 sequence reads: CASSSAGGTLETQYF. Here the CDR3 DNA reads TGCGCCAGCAGCTCAGCGGGGGGGACCTTGGAGACCCAGTACTTC.